These 20 T cell receptor beta chains originate from one sample sequenced in a study of T-cell reconstitution after alpha-beta-depleted transplantation in children (TCRdb year 2016). The library was produced with PCR. TCRdb records Illumina HiSeq 2500 as the sequencer. TCR library preparation used molecular barcoding, with unique molecular identifiers applied to normalize quantification of the TCRbeta repertoire. TCRdb redid the processing of the public reads, applying fastp at Q25 and MiXCR, and retained in-frame beta chains. Every CDR3 protein is listed once, alongside the most common genes and DNA of its rows. Within this sample are 95,000 to 150,000 distinct CDR3 sequences, with approximately 22% of them counted one time only. The top ten hold over 9.5% of the sample. In light of the paper, this sample's treatment or condition label describes: allogeneic hematopoietic cell transplantation with graft depleted of TCRalphabeta T cells and CD19 B cells.

Source: PBMCs, mostly from graft donor cells, taken 180 days after TCRalphabeta/CD19-depleted stem cell transplant. The receptors were sampled from a male patient between 2 and 15 years old who had a stem cell transplant for chronic granulomatous disease, so the T cells may come from the graft donor.

The chain combines TRBV10-3 with TRBJ2-7, with 8 positions matching TRBD1. The CDR3 spans 19 residues. The germline V gene has CDR1 ENHRY and CDR2 SYGVKD. The V gene end was trimmed by 4 bases and the J gene end by 4 bases; junction bases not matched to a gene: 21. The DNA for the CDR3 is TGTGCCATCAGTGGCGATAGCCGGGACAGGACCATTTTTAGGTACGAGCAGTACTTC. It codes for CAISGDSRDRTIFRYEQYF.

In this sample, this clonotype turned up many times. The chain links TRBV12-3 or TRBV12-4 to TRBJ2-2; 9 bases match TRBD2. V dropped 6 bases and J dropped 1; count of bases not matched to a gene: 3. CDR3 length equals 15 residues. The CDR3 reads CASRWREGNTGELFF. CDR3 bases: TGTGCCAGCAGATGGCGGGAGGGGAACACCGGGGAGCTGTTTTTT.

This clonotype was counted ten times or more. The V and J genes are TRBV12-3 or TRBV12-4 and TRBJ2-7; maybe TRBD1 (6 bases). The CDR3 is 13 amino acids. Trimming took off 6 bases at V and 5 bases at J, with 14 bases between the two ends. Written as DNA, the CDR3 is TGTGCCAGCAGACTCCACAGGGACGACGAGCAGTACTTC. As protein: CASRLHRDDEQYF.

This clonotype was counted only a few times. This chain connects TRBV20-1 to TRBJ2-1; 8 bases map to TRBD1. The ends lost 3 bases at V and 6 bases at J; junction bases unmatched: 10. The CDR3 is made up of 15 amino acids. The germline V gene encodes CDR1 DFQATT and CDR2 SNEGSKA (reference sequence). The DNA for the CDR3 is TGCAGTGCTAGCAGGGGGCTGGCGGTAGGCAATGAGCAGTTCTTC. It encodes CSASRGLAVGNEQFF.

CDR3 coding DNA: TGTGCCAGCAGCCCTCTCCCCCGGGGGAACTCAGATACGCAGTATTTT. Its protein is CASSPLPRGNSDTQYF. V usage is TRBV7-6 and J usage is TRBJ2-3; D is possibly TRBD2 (6 bases). The CDR3 totals 16 residues. Per the germline V gene, CDR1 is SGHVS and CDR2 is FNYEAQ. Between the trimmed V and J ends, which lost 5 bases and 4 bases, there was a span of 19 bases.

The chain recombines TRBV20-1 with TRBJ2-3, with D tentatively TRBD1 (6 bases). V was pared by 5 bases and J by 3 bases, with 15 bases between. The CDR3 has 14 amino acids. The germline V gene encodes CDR1 DFQATT and CDR2 SNEGSKA (reference sequence). The CDR3 DNA reads TGCAGTGCTGTTCAGGGGATGCGGACAGATACGCAGTATTTT. Residues: CSAVQGMRTDTQYF.

The chain is built from TRBV23-1 and TRBJ2-4; D may be TRBD2 (6 bases). Being an ORF, TRBV23-1 has a function that is uncertain. Deletions cut 0 bases from V and 4 bases from J, with 16 bases between. There are 17 residues in the CDR3. The CDR3 DNA follows: TGCGCCAGCAGTCAATCGAACGGGGGATGGGATAAAAACATTCAGTACTTC. Its translation is CASSQSNGGWDKNIQYF.

In its sample, this clonotype was seen a few times. The chain carries TRBV29-1 and TRBJ2-1, with TRBD2 matching 13 bases. Germline CDR1 SQVTM, CDR2 ANQGSEA. The CDR3 sequence is 14 residues long. Trimming took 5 bases from V and 15 from J; bases not matched to a gene: 13. The CDR3 loop is CSVRLAGGPGFPFF. DNA of the CDR3: TGCAGCGTTCGACTAGCGGGGGGCCCTGGATTCCCGTTCTTC.

This clonotype was observed many times. The chain links TRBV7-2 to TRBJ2-5; no clear D. This CDR3 region has 15 residues. The germline gives CDR1 SGHTA, CDR2 FQGNSA. V lost 5 bases to trimming and J lost 1 base, with 14 bases between them. The CDR3 sequence: CASSGPKTVQETQYF. CDR3 sequence (DNA): TGTGCCAGCAGCGGCCCAAAAACCGTCCAAGAGACCCAGTACTTC.

This clonotype was seen at least ten times. The chain uses TRBV29-1 and TRBJ2-5; perhaps TRBD1 as D (5 bases). Per germline, CDR1 SQVTM and CDR2 ANQGSEA. V lost 3 bases and J lost 2, with 7 bases in between. The CDR3 extends over 12 amino acids. This CDR3 reads CSVDRQQETQYF. Written as DNA, the CDR3 is TGCAGCGTTGATAGACAGCAAGAGACCCAGTACTTC.

This clonotype was picked up many times. The rearrangement uses TRBV12-3 or TRBV12-4 and TRBJ2-1, with TRBD2 matching 12 bases. After removal of 5 bases from V and 7 bases from J, the junction contained 6 bases not matched to a gene. The CDR3 is 15 amino acids. The CDR3 coding sequence is TGTGCCAGCAGTCGACCGGGACTAGCGGGTAATGAGCAGTTCTTC. Amino acids: CASSRPGLAGNEQFF.

In this sample, this clonotype turned up many times. The V call is TRBV20-1, the J call TRBJ2-1; D might be TRBD2 (5 bases). The CDR3 spans 15 residues. Trimming removed 1 base at V and 2 bases at J, with 12 bases between. Looked up from germline, CDR1 is DFQATT and CDR2 is SNEGSKA (reference sequence). The CDR3, as DNA: TGCAGTGCTAGAGTTTCAGAGGGCGCCTACAATGAGCAGTTCTTC. Encoded protein: CSARVSEGAYNEQFF.

The chain has TRBV7-2 and TRBJ2-2, with D possibly matching TRBD2 (5 bases). Per germline, CDR1 SGHTA and CDR2 FQGNSA. The V end lost 7 bases, the J end lost 2 bases, and 11 bases lay between the germline ends. This CDR3 has 14 residues. DNA of the CDR3: TGTGCCAGCATACTTCGGGGAAACACCGGGGAGCTGTTTTTT. It specifies CASILRGNTGELFF.

V and J are TRBV20-1 and TRBJ2-3; TRBD2 matches 8 bases. The CDR3 is 14 amino acids. The V gene's germline CDR1 is DFQATT and CDR2 SNEGSKA (reference sequence). Trimming cost V 6 bases and J 0 bases; bases outside gene matches: 5. The CDR3 here is CSAGREASTDTQYF. The DNA of the CDR3 is TGCAGTGCGGGGCGGGAGGCTAGCACAGATACGCAGTATTTT.

This chain connects TRBV5-1 to TRBJ2-7; TRBD2 aligns across 8 bases. Germline lookup yields CDR1 SGHRS and CDR2 YFSETQ. The CDR3 totals 15 residues. V was clipped by 2 bases and J by 2 bases; unmatched bases: 6. The CDR3 loop is CASSFRTGGAYEQYF. The CDR3 bases are TGCGCCAGCAGCTTTAGAACGGGAGGGGCCTACGAGCAGTACTTC.

This clonotype has at least ten counts. V usage is TRBV20-1 and J usage is TRBJ1-2; 7 positions match TRBD1. CDR3 size: 13 residues. CDR1 is DFQATT, CDR2 SNEGSKA, per germline (reference sequence). Trimming removed 3 bases from V and 2 bases from J; junction bases left unmatched: 3. The CDR3 nucleotides read TGCAGTGCTAGGGAGGGACAGAACTATGGCTACACCTTC. Translated, it gives CSAREGQNYGYTF.

This clonotype has at least ten counts. The V gene is TRBV29-1, the J gene TRBJ2-1, with TRBD2 identical over 11 bases. This CDR3 has 18 amino acids. Germline CDR1 is SQVTM and CDR2 is ANQGSEA. J lost 6 bases, V lost 7 bases, and 20 bases had no gene match. CDR3 nucleotide sequence: TGCAGCGCCGGACAGGGCCTGACACTAGCGGGAGAGTCCAATGAGCAGTTCTTC. Translated, it gives CSAGQGLTLAGESNEQFF.

This rearrangement joins TRBV15 to TRBJ2-3; possibly TRBD2 for D (5 bases). This CDR3 has 16 residues. Trimming took off 2 bases at V and 6 bases at J, with 18 bases between the two ends. Germline lookup yields CDR1 LNHNV and CDR2 YYDKDF (reference sequence). Here the CDR3 DNA reads TGTGCCACCAGCAGACACGGAGCGGTTCCGGGGGATACGCAGTATTTT. The encoded protein is CATSRHGAVPGDTQYF.

In this sample, this clonotype turned up many times. The rearrangement links TRBV7-2 to TRBJ2-5; D unclear. V gave up 5 bases and J gave up 2 bases, with 15 bases separating them. The CDR3 has 15 residues. Germline CDR1 and CDR2: SGHTA and FQGNSA. The CDR3 region is CASSPLPLSQETQYF. For the CDR3, the DNA is TGTGCCAGCAGCCCCCTCCCGTTGTCGCAAGAGACCCAGTACTTC.

This clonotype came up many times. The chain joins TRBV29-1 to TRBJ1-2; tentatively, D is TRBD1 (6 bases). CDR3 length: 11 amino acids. The germline V gene encodes CDR1 SQVTM and CDR2 ANQGSEA. The V and J ends lost 4 bases and 8 bases respectively, with 11 bases between them. CDR3 amino acids: CSVVSGDGYTF. CDR3 nucleotide sequence: TGCAGCGTTGTTTCAGGGGACGGCTACACCTTC.